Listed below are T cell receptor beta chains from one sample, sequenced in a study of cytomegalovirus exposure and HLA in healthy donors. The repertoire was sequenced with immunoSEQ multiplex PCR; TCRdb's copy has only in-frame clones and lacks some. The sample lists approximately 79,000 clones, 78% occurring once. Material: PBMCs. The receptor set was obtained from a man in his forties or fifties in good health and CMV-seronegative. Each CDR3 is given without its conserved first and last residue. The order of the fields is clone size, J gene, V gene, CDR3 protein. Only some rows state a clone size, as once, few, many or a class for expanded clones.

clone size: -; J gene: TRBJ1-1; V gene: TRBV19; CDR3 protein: ASSRERGVNTEAF
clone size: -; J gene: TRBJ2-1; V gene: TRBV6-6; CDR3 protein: ASRAGYNEQF
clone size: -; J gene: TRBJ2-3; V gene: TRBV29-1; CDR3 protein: SYPEGDTQY
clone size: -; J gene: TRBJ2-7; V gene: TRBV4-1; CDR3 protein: ASSQASGGYEQY
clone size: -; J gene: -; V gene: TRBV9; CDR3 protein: ASSENTGSEQY
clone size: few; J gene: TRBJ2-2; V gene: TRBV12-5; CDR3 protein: ASGLVHPGLAGGTGELF
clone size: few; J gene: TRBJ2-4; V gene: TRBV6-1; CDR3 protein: ASSERGQGGIQY
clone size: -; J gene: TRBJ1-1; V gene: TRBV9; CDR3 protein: ASSEQGTNTEAF
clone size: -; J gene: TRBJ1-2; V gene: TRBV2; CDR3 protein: ASSEAAGMYGYT
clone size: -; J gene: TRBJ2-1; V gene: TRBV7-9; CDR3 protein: ASSLTRDSLYNEQF
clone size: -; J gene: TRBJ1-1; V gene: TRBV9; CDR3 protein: ASGEGTRNTEAF
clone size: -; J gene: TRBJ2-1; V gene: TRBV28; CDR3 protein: ASSSPGREQF
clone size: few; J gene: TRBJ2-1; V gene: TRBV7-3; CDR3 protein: ASSPAPTASYNEQF
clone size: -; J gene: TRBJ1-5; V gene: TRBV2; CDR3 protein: ASSDQGGNQPQH
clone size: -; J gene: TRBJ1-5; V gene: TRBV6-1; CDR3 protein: ASSELGGQVNQPQH
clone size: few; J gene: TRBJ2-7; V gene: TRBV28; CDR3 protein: ASSKSTSEVYEQY
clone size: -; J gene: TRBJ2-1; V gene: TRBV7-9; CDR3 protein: ASSLRASGRESNEQF
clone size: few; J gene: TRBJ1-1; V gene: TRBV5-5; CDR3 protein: ASSHPGNLNTEAF
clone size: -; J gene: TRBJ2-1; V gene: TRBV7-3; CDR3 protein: ASSESRDEQF
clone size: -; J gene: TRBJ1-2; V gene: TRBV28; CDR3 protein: ASSLGTGEYGYT
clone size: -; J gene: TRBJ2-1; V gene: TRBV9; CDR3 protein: ASSVAGESYNEQF
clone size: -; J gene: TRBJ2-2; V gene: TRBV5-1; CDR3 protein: ASSLASGNTGELF
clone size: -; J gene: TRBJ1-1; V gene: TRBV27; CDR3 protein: ATHRDRVNTEAF
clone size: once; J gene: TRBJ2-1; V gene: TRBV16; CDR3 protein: ASSQHRDRYNEQF
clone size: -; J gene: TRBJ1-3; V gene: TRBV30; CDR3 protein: AWTDRGPGNTIY
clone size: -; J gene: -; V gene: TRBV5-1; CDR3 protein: ASSLSGMRYDEQY
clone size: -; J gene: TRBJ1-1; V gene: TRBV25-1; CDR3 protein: ASLRETEAF
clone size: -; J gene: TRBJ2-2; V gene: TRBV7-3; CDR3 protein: ASRTGGDTGELF
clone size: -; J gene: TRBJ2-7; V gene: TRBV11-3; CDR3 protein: ASSSREQY
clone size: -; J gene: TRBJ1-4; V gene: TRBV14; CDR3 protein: ASSQVQGAREKLF
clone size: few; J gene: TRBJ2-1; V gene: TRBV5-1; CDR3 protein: ASSLVGESYNEQF
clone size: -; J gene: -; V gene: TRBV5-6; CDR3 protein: ASSLTGGSEQY
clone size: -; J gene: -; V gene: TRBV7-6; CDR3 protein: ASSPTPSGPFEQY
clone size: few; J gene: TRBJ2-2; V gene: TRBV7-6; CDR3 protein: ASSLSPRGGSGELF
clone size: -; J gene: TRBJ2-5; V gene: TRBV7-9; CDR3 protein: SSSLVGGTSLQETQY
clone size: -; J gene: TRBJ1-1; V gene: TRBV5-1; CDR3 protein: ASSADRVGTEAF
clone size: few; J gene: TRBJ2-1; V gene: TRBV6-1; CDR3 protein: ASSEELAGSNEQF
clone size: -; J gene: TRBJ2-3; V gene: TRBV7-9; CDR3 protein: ASTHDRAPSTDTQY
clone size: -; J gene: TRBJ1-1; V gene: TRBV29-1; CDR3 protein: SVVLGATEAF
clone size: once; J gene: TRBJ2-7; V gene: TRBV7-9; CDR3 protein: ASSLGSGFLYEQY
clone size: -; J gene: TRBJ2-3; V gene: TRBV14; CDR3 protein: ASSPSGYTDTQY
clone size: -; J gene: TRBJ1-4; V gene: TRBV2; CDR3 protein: ASSQTGQSNEKLF
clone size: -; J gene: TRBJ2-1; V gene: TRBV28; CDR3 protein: ASSLALLVSNEQF
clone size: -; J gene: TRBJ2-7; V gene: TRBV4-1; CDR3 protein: ASSQGVPGGAVFYEQY
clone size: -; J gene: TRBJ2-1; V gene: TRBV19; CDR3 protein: ASSIDGGRATDEQF
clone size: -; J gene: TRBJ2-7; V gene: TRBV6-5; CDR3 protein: ASSYGQGELEQY
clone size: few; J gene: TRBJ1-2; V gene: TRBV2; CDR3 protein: ASSGGFGYT
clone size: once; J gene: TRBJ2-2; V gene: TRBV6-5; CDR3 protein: ASSGQGDTGELF
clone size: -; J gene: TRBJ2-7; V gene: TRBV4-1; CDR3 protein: ASSHPTEGGTYEQY
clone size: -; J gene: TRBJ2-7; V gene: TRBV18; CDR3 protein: ASSPETGGEQY
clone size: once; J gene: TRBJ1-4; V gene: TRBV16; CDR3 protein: ASSQEDLGREKLF
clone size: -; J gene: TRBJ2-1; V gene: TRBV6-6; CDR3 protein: ASSYGGEQF
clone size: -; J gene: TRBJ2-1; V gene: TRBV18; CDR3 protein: ASSPVLAGGDEQF
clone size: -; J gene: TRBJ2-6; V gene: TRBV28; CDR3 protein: ASKLTGDSGANVLT
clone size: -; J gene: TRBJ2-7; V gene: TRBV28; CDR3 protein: ASSSIWGGPSYEQY